The 26 T cell receptor beta chains listed next were all sequenced from one sample in a study of Ad26.COV2.S vaccination and SARS-CoV-2 variants. Produced via immunoSEQ multiplex PCR; TCRdb's table is partial and in-frame only. The sample contains 300,000 to 450,000 clones, about 91% of which appear only once. This material consisted of peripheral blood, taken after recovery from COVID-19. The receptors come from a human donor who had recovered from COVID-19.

The chain carries TRBV29-1 and TRBJ2-2, with a weak D call TRBD1 (5 bases). The length of the CDR3 is 13 residues. V lost 5 bases and J 1 base, leaving 8 bases between the germline ends. Germline V gene data show CDR1 as SQVTM and CDR2 as ANQGSEA. CDR3 DNA sequence: TGCAGCGTTACCAGGGAGAACACCGGGGAGCTGTTTTTT. Translating gives CSVTRENTGELFF.

The chain couples TRBV19 to TRBJ1-2; D remains unclear. V lost 4 bases and J lost 6, with 15 bases in between. Per germline, CDR1 LNHDA and CDR2 SQIVND (reference sequence). The CDR3 is 14 residues long. CDR3 residues: CASSTRGLWDGYTF. The CDR3 DNA follows: TGTGCCAGTAGTACCCGGGGTCTCTGGGATGGCTACACCTTC.

The V call is TRBV6-6, the J call TRBJ1-1, with TRBD1 as a possible D gene (5 bases). This CDR3 is 16 amino acids long. CDR1 and CDR2 (germline): MNHNY, SVGAGI (reference sequence). Trimming left V 6 bases short and J 1 base short, with 18 bases between. The CDR3 here is CASSPSGNRRNTEAFF. CDR3 nucleotide sequence: TGTGCCAGCAGCCCGAGTGGCAACAGGCGGAACACTGAAGCTTTCTTT.

The rearrangement joins TRBV7-2 to TRBJ1-1, with a tentative D call TRBD1 (5 bases). This CDR3 has 13 amino acids. Deletions cut 2 bases from V and 3 bases from J, with 7 bases between. Germline V CDR1 and CDR2: SGHTA, FQGNSA. CDR3 DNA: TGTGCCAGCAGCTTACTGGGGGACACTGAAGCTTTCTTT. Translated: CASSLLGDTEAFF.

Notes on this clone: This same CDR3 is encoded by further DNA sequences in the sample. The chain combines TRBV9 with TRBJ2-3; D unresolved. The V end lost 0 bases, the J end lost 6 bases, and 5 bases lay between the germline ends. The CDR3 has 12 amino acids. Germline values: CDR1 SGDLS, CDR2 YYNGEE. As DNA, the CDR3 is TGTGCCAGCAGCGTAGTTGGGGATACGCAGTATTTT. Protein sequence: CASSVVGDTQYF.

The chain uses TRBV19 and TRBJ1-1; no clear D. Trimming stripped 1 base from V and 5 bases from J, with 14 bases between. CDR1 is LNHDA and CDR2 is SQIVND in the germline V gene (reference sequence). This CDR3 has 15 residues. The CDR3 is CASSIAETRGTEAFF. CDR3 nucleotide sequence: TGTGCCAGTAGTATAGCAGAAACTAGAGGAACTGAAGCTTTCTTT. The full variable domain, completed using reference TRBV19 and TRBJ1-1, is DGGITQSPKYLFRKEGQNVTLSCEQNLNHDAMYWYRQDPGQGLRLIYYSQIVNDFQKGDIAEGYSVSREKKESFPLTVTSAQKNPTAFYLCASSIAETRGTEAFFGQGTRLTVV.

V usage is TRBV7-9 and J usage is TRBJ2-1; D uncertain. Germline lookup yields CDR1 SEHNR and CDR2 FQNEAQ (reference sequence). The V end lost 5 bases, the J end lost 8 bases, and 13 bases lay between the germline ends. This CDR3 is built from 13 residues. CDR3 region: CASSPRNGDEQFF. As DNA, the CDR3 is TGTGCCAGCAGCCCGCGGAATGGGGATGAGCAGTTCTTC.

The genes are TRBV12-3 or TRBV12-4 and TRBJ1-6; D is uncertain. The V and J ends lost 3 bases and 8 bases respectively, with 8 bases between them. CDR3 length: 13 residues. CDR3 coding DNA: TGTGCCAGCAGTTTCGGTAGGCATTCACCCCTCCACTTT. It encodes CASSFGRHSPLHF.

The genes are TRBV5-1 and TRBJ1-2, with 7 bases lining up with TRBD1. With 0 bases clipped from V and 4 bases from J, the junction kept 12 bases outside the gene matches. This CDR3 is 17 amino acids long. CDR1 and CDR2 (germline): SGHRS, YFSETQ. In DNA form, the CDR3 reads TGCGCCAGCAGCTTGGAACCCGGGACAGAATTGGCCTATGGCTACACCTTC. This gives the protein CASSLEPGTELAYGYTF.

V usage is TRBV21-1 and J usage is TRBJ2-1; whether TRBD2, the table's D call, matches the DNA was not checked. TRBV21-1 is flagged as a pseudogene. The length of the CDR3 is 16 residues. The CDR3 bases are TGTGCCAGCAGCAAATCTGACCGCGGGGAGGTTTATGAGCAGTTCTTC. Translating gives CASSKSDRGEVYEQFF.

To note about this clone: A junction boundary mismatches the germline segment, possibly from a read error. The chain's CDR3 is CASSPMGKEIF. In DNA, the CDR3 is TGTGCCAGCTCACCAATGGGAAAAGAGATCTTC. The chain is built from TRBV18 and TRBJ2-1; D unresolved. Germline values: CDR1 KGHSH, CDR2 LQKENI. This CDR3 comprises 11 residues. The complete variable domain, with remaining parts taken from reference TRBV18 and TRBJ2-1, reads NAGVMQNPRHLVRRRGQEARLRCSPMKGHSHVYWYRQLPEEGLKFMVYLQKENIIDESGMPKERFSAEFPKEGPSILRIQQVVRGDSAAYFCASSPMGKEIFGPGTRLTVL.

V gene TRBV19 combines with J gene TRBJ1-2; D may be TRBD1 (5 bases). Germline V gives CDR1 LNHDA, CDR2 SQIVND (reference sequence). Trimming pared 6 bases from V and 5 bases from J, leaving 13 bases between. There are 13 residues in the CDR3. CDR3 sequence: CASRWEGPYGYTF. The DNA for the CDR3 is TGTGCCAGTAGATGGGAGGGGCCATATGGCTACACCTTC.

The chain joins TRBV5-6 to TRBJ1-5; D gene unclear. Trimming left V 4 bases short and J 7 bases short, with 15 bases between. CDR3 size: 14 residues. Germline V lookup: CDR1 SGHDT, CDR2 YYEEEE. The CDR3 coding sequence is TGTGCCAGCAGCGTGAAGAGAGGGATGCAGCCCCAGCATTTT. It encodes CASSVKRGMQPQHF.

The chain recombines TRBV11-2 with TRBJ2-5; D unresolved. V was cut by 4 bases and J by 4 bases, with 10 bases left in between. The CDR3 has 13 amino acids. CDR1 SGHAT and CDR2 FQNNGV come from the germline V gene. CDR3 amino acids: CASSSGRAETQYF. The CDR3 DNA reads TGTGCCAGCAGCTCCGGACGCGCAGAGACCCAGTACTTC.

The chain couples TRBV7-8 to TRBJ1-5; unclear D gene. V lost 1 base and J lost 5, with 15 bases in between. From germline, CDR1 is SGHVS and CDR2 FQNEAQ. CDR3 size: 16 residues. The CDR3 region is CASSLVGRRLDQPQHF. In nucleotides, the CDR3 is TGTGCCAGCAGCTTAGTTGGCAGGAGACTTGATCAGCCCCAGCATTTT.

About this clone itself: Within the sample, other DNA sequences also encode this same CDR3. The genes are TRBV7-3 and TRBJ1-1; perhaps TRBD1 as D (6 bases). The V gene's germline CDR1 is SGHTA and CDR2 FQGTGA. The CDR3 length is 14 residues. The V gene lost 2 bases and the J gene lost 0 bases, with 7 bases spanning the gap. The CDR3 coding sequence is TGTGCCAGCAGCTTAGACAGGTTGAACACTGAAGCTTTCTTT. It yields the protein CASSLDRLNTEAFF. Based on the CDR3 plus reference TRBV7-3 and TRBJ1-1, the full variable domain is GAGVSQTPSNKVTEKGKYVELRCDPISGHTALYWYRQSLGQGPEFLIYFQGTGAADDSGLPNDRFFAVRPEGSVSTLKIQRTERGDSAVYLCASSLDRLNTEAFFGQGTRLTVV.

The rearrangement uses TRBV9 and TRBJ2-1; D is undetermined. The CDR3 covers 12 residues. From germline, CDR1 is SGDLS and CDR2 YYNGEE. Trimming left V 3 bases short and J 8 bases short, with 9 bases between. The chain's CDR3 is CASSGSSHEQFF. DNA of the CDR3: TGTGCCAGCAGCGGATCTTCCCATGAGCAGTTCTTC.

The chain employs TRBV5-6 and TRBJ1-1; D perhaps matches TRBD1 (5 bases). This CDR3 comprises 13 residues. The germline V gene has CDR1 SGHDT and CDR2 YYEEEE. V was cut by 3 bases and J by 10 bases, with 16 bases left in between. The CDR3 is CASSWGGQLGAFF. The DNA for the CDR3 is TGTGCCAGCAGCTGGGGCGGGCAGCTCGGAGCTTTCTTT.

The V call is TRBV2, the J call TRBJ2-3; 10 bases fit TRBD1. The CDR3 has 16 amino acids. In germline, CDR1 is SNHLY, CDR2 FYNNEI. V was pared by 5 bases and J by 6 bases, with 11 bases of the junction left unmatched. CDR3 in amino acids: CASSRQGATFPDTQYF. CDR3 DNA: TGTGCCAGCAGTAGACAGGGGGCCACTTTTCCCGATACGCAGTATTTT.

The chain has TRBV5-1 and TRBJ2-7, with 8 bases identical to TRBD1. The ends lost 5 bases at V and 2 bases at J; junction bases unmatched: 15. The CDR3 length is 17 residues. CDR1 is SGHRS, CDR2 YFSETQ, per germline. The DNA of the CDR3 is TGCGCCAGCAGTCCGGGCATGGACAGGGCACCCGCCTACGAGCAGTACTTC. As protein: CASSPGMDRAPAYEQYF.

This rearrangement joins TRBV29-1 to TRBJ1-2; D gene uncertain. The V end lost 0 bases, the J end lost 4 bases, and 6 bases lay between the germline ends. Germline V gene data show CDR1 as SQVTM and CDR2 as ANQGSEA. This CDR3 is built from 12 residues. The CDR3 coding sequence is TGCAGCGTTGAAGATGTGATCTATGGCTACACCTTC. Protein sequence: CSVEDVIYGYTF.

This chain links TRBV4-1 with TRBJ1-1; a weak D match, TRBD1 (5 bases). The CDR3 contains 14 residues. The germline V gene encodes CDR1 MGHRA and CDR2 YSYEKL. Trimming took off 4 bases at V and 2 bases at J, with 11 bases between the two ends. CDR3 amino acids: CASSLHDSNTEAFF. CDR3 in DNA: TGCGCCAGCAGCCTGCACGACAGCAACACTGAAGCTTTCTTT.

This rearrangement joins TRBV7-2 to TRBJ1-2, with D perhaps TRBD1 (6 bases). The CDR3 totals 14 residues. Germline V CDR1 and CDR2: SGHTA, FQGNSA. The V and J ends lost 0 bases and 4 bases respectively, with 9 bases between them. The CDR3: CASSLAGQPYGYTF. The CDR3 DNA reads as TGTGCCAGCAGCTTAGCCGGACAGCCCTATGGCTACACCTTC.

Remarks on this clone: Germline and junction disagree at one end, which may indicate a read error. This rearrangement joins TRBV3-1 (or the pseudogene TRBV3-2) to TRBJ1-2; TRBD1 might be the D (5 bases). Germline CDR1 reads LGHDT; CDR2 reads YNNKEL (reference sequence). This CDR3 has 11 residues. CDR3 bases: TGTGCCAGCAGCCAAGTGGACAAATGGTCCTTC. Encoded protein: CASSQVDKWSF.

J is TRBJ2-1 and V is TRBV7-2; 9 nucleotides match TRBD2. Germline assignment: CDR1 SGHTA and CDR2 FQGNSA. J gave up 7 bases and V 2 bases, and 9 bases lay outside the gene matches. The CDR3 covers 16 residues. CDR3 sequence reads: CASSLRPRGGRNEQFF. In DNA, the CDR3 is TGTGCCAGCAGCTTACGGCCGCGGGGGGGCCGGAATGAGCAGTTCTTC.

The chain links TRBV5-8 to TRBJ1-2; the match to TRBD1 covers 7 bases. The germline CDR1 and CDR2 sequences are SGHTS and YDEGEE. After removal of 0 bases from V and 6 bases from J, the junction contained 17 bases not matched to a gene. There are 18 residues in the CDR3. CDR3 sequence reads: CASSLDLGQLTPRDGYTF. The DNA for the CDR3 is TGTGCCAGCAGCTTGGACCTGGGACAGCTCACGCCTCGAGATGGCTACACCTTC.